This T cell receptor beta chain was identified during a study of shared clonotypes between healthy human individuals (dated by TCRdb to about 2020). About the investigation overall: The cohort included a few men and a couple of women between 18 and 49 years of age. For each donor, CD4 naive and CD4 memory were each run on three plates, CD8 naive on two plates, and CD8 memory on one plate. To estimate repertoire size and how much clonotypes are shared between individuals, the study performed deep sequencing of blood TCR repertoires from a few healthy adults. To increase sequencing depth and limit assay-specific biases, different laboratories used diverse techniques to prepare libraries and sequence TCR repertoires. Between about 0.85 and 10 billion PBMCs per donor were obtained by leukapheresis. Study-level results and caveats: When a handful of donors were compared, the shared fraction of clonotypes was roughly 4.8% for naive CD4, 3.5% for naive CD8, more than 2% for memory CD4, and 0.4% for memory CD8. Clonotypes shared by all four sorted-subset donors showed higher generation probabilities than non-shared clonotypes. Because the study included a small number of donors, the genetic and exposure-history diversity represented was limited. Larger estimated clonotype richness was generally found for naive subsets than for memory subsets. Even with the large sequencing depth, rarefaction of the sorted-subset datasets indicated that sequencing was incomplete. Only blood was sampled, and tissue TCR repertoires likely differ from those in blood. Based on pairwise subsampling, the degree of clonotype sharing among donors was expected to be affected by sequencing depth.

For the CD8 naive samples, CD45RO-negative cells were positively selected for CCR7, yielding a CD45RA+CCR7+ population from which TemRA cells were excluded. Donors were healthy HIV-negative adults with no recently reported acute infections or vaccinations. Every donor was a Caucasian adult residing in Nashville, Tennessee, USA. Blood was obtained by leukapheresis, after which PBMCs were separated by Ficoll-Histopaque density gradient centrifugation and cryopreserved in liquid nitrogen vapor phase. Purity and quantity of every magnetically sorted T cell population were checked by analytical flow cytometry. From each sorted fraction, genomic DNA was isolated and quantified by UV absorbance on a Nanodrop 2000c. CDR1 and CDR2, per the germline V gene, are SGHRS and YFSETQ. V lost 4 bases and J lost 4 bases; the stretch between them is 15 bases long. Taken from cysteine to phenylalanine, the CDR3 has 14 residues. Just the 42-base CDR3 DNA is kept, in frame starting at base 1.

This clone has a single count. There is no known antigen for this receptor. Base qualities are not at hand, and no much larger clone is one base apart. Other DNA sequences of this sample code for an identical CDR3. Using the deep immunoSEQ assay, TCR CDR3 regions were amplified from genomic DNA by multiplex PCR. Extracted genomic DNA from each cell subset was distributed evenly across all wells of several immunoSEQ 96-well plates, and each plate was treated as a replicate. For sorted subsets, approximately 210 ng of genomic DNA, equivalent to about 30,000 T cell genomes, went into each replicate PCR. Purified libraries were quantified with a Qubit 3.0 fluorometer, sized on a Bioanalyzer 2100, and re-quantified with the KAPA Library Quantification kit. Every immunoSEQ 96-well plate was sequenced on a dedicated single-read 150-cycle Illumina NextSeq 550 flow cell. In the paper's pipeline: The immunoSEQ output contained only junctional sequences without quality scores, so filtering could not match that applied to full-length reads. To assign V/J genes and CDR3, sequences were annotated against IMGT germline references using PyIR, a Python wrapper for IgBLAST v1.9. Reads were removed for weak V/J assignments (E-value above 1e-6), missing CDR3, stop codons, out-of-frame junctions, or ambiguous translated residues. V3J clonotypes were defined by identical inferred V gene, J gene, and CDR3 amino acid sequence. To compute the percentage overlap between repertoires, the number of shared unique clonotypes was divided by the size of the smaller repertoire. Repertoire richness was assessed with RTK rarefaction, the Chao1 estimator, and Recon v2.1 estimates of unobserved clonotypes. Generation probabilities for all TCRbeta clonotypes obtained by the gDNA method from a few donors were computed using OLGA. TCRdb holds this immuneACCESS table with in-frame rearrangements only. Some clones are missing; in checked studies, unresolved V genes explain under half, and the rest has no known cause. That table furnishes V, J and clone size, whereas the DNA furnished D and trimming. Within this sample are around 560,000 clones, with approximately 95% of them counted one time only. The top ten hold approximately 0.12% of the sample.

This receptor was identified in a woman in her 30s in good health. The specimen was naive CD8+ T cells sorted from blood. This sample's cell subset or site label indicates: CD45RA+CCR7+. The receptor chain draws on TRBV5-1 and TRBJ2-7; TRBD1 is possibly the D segment (6 matching bases). At the DNA level, the sequence is TGCGCCAGCAGCCTACAGGGAATTACATACGAGCAGTACTTC. It encodes CASSLQGITYEQYF.